This paragraph covers one T cell receptor (beta chain) sequence. No antigen is known for it. Trimming removed 3 bases from V and 6 bases from J; junction bases left unmatched: 7. Germline V gene data show CDR1 as MNHEY and CDR2 as SMNVEV (reference sequence). This CDR3 region has 15 residues. This entry comes from a study of cytomegalovirus exposure and HLA in healthy donors. Study details: The Caucasian-associated ancestry cluster contained 81% of the approximately 390 genotyped donors. Study-level findings and limits: A highly shared variant cluster was judged a likely technical artifact. Confirmation in vitro established that a few CMV-associated chains were specific for CMV antigens.

When sampled, the donors appeared nominally healthy, though they likely had unrecorded immune exposures. Vbeta (60) and Jbeta (13) primers were used in the PCR. Only in-frame clones appear in the TCRdb table, and some are missing; sequencing was by immunoSEQ multiplex PCR. The sample has more than 70,000 clones, 77% seen once; the top ten hold around 3.1%. The receptor was derived from a man aged 50 to 59 in good health and CMV-seropositive. The source material was PBMCs. This rearrangement joins TRBV27 to TRBJ2-4, with 8 bases identical to TRBD2. CDR3 nucleotide sequence: TGTGCCAGCAGTTTCGGCGGGAGGTCGATAAACATTCAGTACTTC. It yields the protein CASSFGGRSINIQYF.